What follows are 14 T cell receptor beta chains derived from one specimen sequenced in a study of CD8 T cells in ankylosing spondylitis. Notes on the study in general: It appeared that ankylosing spondylitis blood was characterized by a TCR beta motif of roughly 8 highly homologous variants.

MiXCR, applied by TCRdb to the 5' RACE reads, yields one record per CDR3 protein. The sample carries tens of thousands of distinct CDR3 sequences, roughly 8.5% recorded once. No cognate antigen is known for these TCRs. The sample comprised blood, either unsorted or a sorted T cell fraction (not recorded which). These receptors all stem from a male donor with ankylosing spondylitis.

The chain combines TRBV6-2 or TRBV6-3 with TRBJ1-5; TRBD1 agrees at 8 bases. V trimming: 4 bases; J trimming: 7 bases; junction bases outside the gene matches: 6. Germline V CDR1 and CDR2: MNHEY, SVGEGT. The CDR3 has 14 amino acids. The CDR3 coding sequence is TGTGCCAGCAGTTCCGGGACAGGTAGGCAGCCCCAGCATTTT. The encoded protein is CASSSGTGRQPQHF.

This clonotype was picked up many times. The V call is TRBV10-2, the J call TRBJ2-7; tentative D call: TRBD2 (6 bases). Germline CDR1 reads WSHSY; CDR2 reads SAAADI. The CDR3 length is 16 residues. The germline V and J ends were trimmed by 3 bases and 7 bases, with 22 bases remaining between them. CDR3 DNA: TGCGCCAGCAGTGAAGGGACTCCCGATAGGCCGTTTGAGCAGTACTTC. Translated, it gives CASSEGTPDRPFEQYF.

This clonotype was seen only a few times. The rearrangement links TRBV7-9 to TRBJ2-7; the D call may be TRBD1 or TRBD2 (7 bases each). V was cut by 5 bases and J by 3 bases, with 11 bases left in between. Germline CDR1 and CDR2: SEHNR and FQNEAQ (reference sequence). The CDR3 length is 13 residues. The CDR3 loop reads CASSQGGIYEQYF. The CDR3 DNA reads as TGTGCCAGCAGCCAGGGGGGGATCTACGAGCAGTACTTC.

The chain uses TRBV7-2 and TRBJ2-1, with D perhaps assigned TRBD1 or TRBD2 (5 bases each). In germline, CDR1 is SGHTA, CDR2 FQGNSA. V lost 4 bases and J lost 6, with 10 bases in between. This CDR3 spans 13 amino acids. This chain's CDR3 is CASSWDLTNEQFF. The CDR3 nucleotides read TGTGCCAGCAGCTGGGACCTCACCAATGAGCAGTTCTTC. Looking up the rest from reference TRBV7-2 and TRBJ2-1 gives the full variable domain: GAGVSQSPSNKVTEKGKDVELRCDPISGHTALYWYRQSLGQGLEFLIYFQGNSAPDKSGLPSDRFSAERTGGSVSTLTIQRTQQEDSAVYLCASSWDLTNEQFFGPGTRLTVL.

This clonotype was counted a few times. The chain couples TRBV24-1 to TRBJ1-5, with D hard to call. Germline CDR1 and CDR2: KGHDR and SFDVKD. Trimming left V 9 bases short and J 2 bases short, with 13 bases between. This CDR3 is built from 14 residues. CDR3 residues: CATSHGRGNQPQHF. In DNA form, the CDR3 reads TGTGCCACCTCCCACGGGAGGGGCAATCAGCCCCAGCATTTT.

This clonotype has at least ten counts. The chain couples TRBV20-1 to TRBJ2-6, with a weak D call TRBD2 (5 bases). CDR1 and CDR2 (germline): DFQATT, SNEGSKA (reference sequence). The CDR3 runs to 17 residues. V gave up 0 bases and J gave up 2 bases, with 14 bases separating them. CDR3 region: CSAREVRRGTGANVLTF. The CDR3 DNA reads as TGCAGTGCTAGAGAAGTACGTCGGGGAACTGGGGCCAACGTCCTGACTTTC.

This chain uses TRBV7-9 with TRBJ1-1; D remains unclear. CDR1 and CDR2 from the germline V gene are SEHNR and FQNEAQ (reference sequence). Trimming took off 1 base at V and 4 bases at J, with 7 bases between the two ends. The CDR3 runs 13 residues. The DNA of the CDR3 is TGTGCCAGCAGCTTAGGCCTTCTCACTGAAGCTTTCTTT. It is translated as CASSLGLLTEAFF.

The CDR3 bases are TGTGCCAGCAGTAATGGGGACACATTCACCGGGGAGCTGTTTTTT. Its protein is CASSNGDTFTGELFF. This sequence joins TRBV6-1 and TRBJ2-2, with D perhaps TRBD1 (6 bases). CDR1 is MNHNS and CDR2 is SASEGT in the germline V gene. CDR3 size: 15 residues. V lost 5 bases and J lost 4, with 14 bases in between.

This clonotype showed up many times. This chain joins TRBV10-2 and TRBJ2-1; D gene unclear. V shed 0 bases and J shed 7 bases, with 10 bases lying between them. CDR1 is WSHSY, CDR2 SAAADI, per germline. CDR3 size: 14 residues. CDR3 protein: CASSESARVNEQFF. The CDR3 DNA sequence: TGCGCCAGCAGTGAGTCCGCCAGAGTGAATGAGCAGTTCTTC.

The rearrangement joins TRBV11-2 to TRBJ1-1; D is ambiguous. CDR1 and CDR2 from the germline V gene are SGHAT and FQNNGV. The CDR3 length is 15 residues. Between the trimmed V and J ends, which lost 0 bases and 1 base, there was a span of 9 bases. This CDR3 is CASSLEPAGNTEAFF. The CDR3 nucleotides read TGTGCCAGCAGCTTAGAACCCGCCGGGAACACTGAAGCTTTCTTT. Drawing the rest from reference TRBV11-2 and TRBJ1-1, the complete variable domain is EAGVAQSPRYKIIEKRQSVAFWCNPISGHATLYWYQQILGQGPKLLIQFQNNGVVDDSQLPKDRFSAERLKGVDSTLKIQPAKLEDSAVYLCASSLEPAGNTEAFFGQGTRLTVV.

This clonotype occurred a few times. V gene TRBV12-3 or TRBV12-4 combines with J gene TRBJ1-2, with D maybe TRBD1 (5 bases). The CDR3 covers 13 residues. The V end was cut by 4 bases, the J end by 5 bases, with 11 bases between. The CDR3: CASSWGGKYGYTF. In DNA form, the CDR3 reads TGTGCCAGCAGTTGGGGGGGGAAATATGGCTACACCTTC.

This clonotype was picked up many times. This chain links TRBV12-3 or TRBV12-4 with TRBJ2-7; D remains ambiguous. Trimming removed 3 bases from V and 3 bases from J, with 9 bases in between. This CDR3 region has 13 residues. The CDR3 reads CASSLGNLYEQYF. Written as DNA, the CDR3 is TGTGCCAGCAGTTTGGGAAACCTCTACGAGCAGTACTTC.

In its sample, this clonotype was seen many times. The rearrangement links TRBV5-1 to TRBJ2-2, with unresolved D. The CDR3 covers 16 residues. CDR1 and CDR2 from the germline V gene are SGHRS and YFSETQ. Trimming pared 1 base from V and 0 bases from J, leaving 10 bases between. The CDR3 nucleotides are TGCGCCAGCAGCTTGACCCTTCAATCGAACACCGGGGAGCTGTTTTTT. Its protein product is CASSLTLQSNTGELFF.

This clonotype has a count of ten or more. The J gene is TRBJ2-2, the V gene TRBV6-1; the match to TRBD2 covers 8 bases. J was trimmed by 3 bases and V by 8 bases; bases with no gene match: 11. The germline CDR1 and CDR2 sequences are MNHNS and SASEGT. The CDR3 has 16 residues. CDR3 sequence reads: CASYGSGLADTGELFF. Here the CDR3 DNA reads TGTGCCAGCTACGGGAGTGGACTAGCCGACACCGGGGAGCTGTTTTTT.